This T cell receptor (beta chain) was found in a study of T cell responses to AZD1222 COVID-19 vaccine. Overall study findings and caveats: Nearly half of unique spike-specific TCRs reportedly avoided B.1.351 and B.1.1.7 mutated regions. Once two AZD1222 doses were given, Spike-specific TCR breadth and depth went up.

A word on this clone: What it recognizes is unknown.

The data were produced by immunoSEQ multiplex PCR, yet TCRdb's version contains in-frame clones alone and is incomplete. The sample contains roughly 98,000 clones, 88% of which appear only once. The CDR3 runs to 13 residues. CDR1 and CDR2 from the germline V gene are LNHDA and SQIVND (reference sequence). V was pared by 8 bases and J by 7 bases, with 8 bases of the junction left unmatched. The specimen was peripheral blood, collected 28 days after the second AZD1222 dose. The chain has TRBV19 and TRBJ2-7; TRBD1 agrees at 10 bases. The sequence was obtained from an adult who received the AZD1222 COVID-19 vaccine. This CDR3 is CASAETGGWEQYF. CDR3 nucleotides: TGTGCCAGTGCCGAGACAGGGGGCTGGGAGCAGTACTTC.